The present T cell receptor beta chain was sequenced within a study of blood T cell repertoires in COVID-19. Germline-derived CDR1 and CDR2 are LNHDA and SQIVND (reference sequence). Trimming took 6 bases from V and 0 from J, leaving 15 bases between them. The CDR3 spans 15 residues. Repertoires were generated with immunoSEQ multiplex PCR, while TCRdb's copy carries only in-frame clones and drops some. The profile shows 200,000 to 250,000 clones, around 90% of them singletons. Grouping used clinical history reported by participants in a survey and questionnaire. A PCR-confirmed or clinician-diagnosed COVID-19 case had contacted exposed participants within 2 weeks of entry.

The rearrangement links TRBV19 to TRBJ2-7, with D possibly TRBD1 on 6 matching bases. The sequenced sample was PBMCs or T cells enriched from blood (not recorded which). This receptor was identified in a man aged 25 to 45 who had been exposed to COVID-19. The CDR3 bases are TGTGCCAGTAGGATCGGGGACACCAGCTCCTACGAGCAGTACTTC. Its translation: CASRIGDTSSYEQYF. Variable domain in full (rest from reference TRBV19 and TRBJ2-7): DGGITQSPKYLFRKEGQNVTLSCEQNLNHDAMYWYRQDPGQGLRLIYYSQIVNDFQKGDIAEGYSVSREKKESFPLTVTSAQKNPTAFYLCASRIGDTSSYEQYFGPGTRLTVT.